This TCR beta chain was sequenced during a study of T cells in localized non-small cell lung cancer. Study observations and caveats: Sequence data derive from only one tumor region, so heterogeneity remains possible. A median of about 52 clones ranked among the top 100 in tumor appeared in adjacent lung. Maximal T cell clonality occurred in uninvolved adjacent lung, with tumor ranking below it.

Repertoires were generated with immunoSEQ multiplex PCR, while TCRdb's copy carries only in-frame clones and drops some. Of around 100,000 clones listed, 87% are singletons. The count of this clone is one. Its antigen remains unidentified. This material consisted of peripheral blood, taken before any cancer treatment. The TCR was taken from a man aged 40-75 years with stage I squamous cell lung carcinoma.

CDR3 loop: CASSPRTQGSGELFF. CDR3 DNA sequence: TGTGCCAGCAGTCCTCGTACCCAGGGTTCCGGGGAGCTGTTTTTT. The rearrangement links TRBV6-5 to TRBJ2-2; D may be TRBD1 (5 bases). The ends were cut back, 5 bases at V and 6 bases at J, with 16 bases in the middle. CDR3 length: 15 residues. Germline V gives CDR1 MNHEY, CDR2 SVGAGI.